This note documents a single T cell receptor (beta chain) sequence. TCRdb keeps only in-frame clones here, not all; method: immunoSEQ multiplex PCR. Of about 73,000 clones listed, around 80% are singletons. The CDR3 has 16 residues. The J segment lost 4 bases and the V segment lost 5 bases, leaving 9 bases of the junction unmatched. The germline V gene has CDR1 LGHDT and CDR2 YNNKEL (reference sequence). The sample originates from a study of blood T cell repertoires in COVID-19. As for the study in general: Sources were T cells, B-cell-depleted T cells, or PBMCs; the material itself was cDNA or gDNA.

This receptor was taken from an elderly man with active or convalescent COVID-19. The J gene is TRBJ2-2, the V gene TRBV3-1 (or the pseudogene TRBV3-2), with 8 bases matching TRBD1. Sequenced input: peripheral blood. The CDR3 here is CASSTPGQVRTGELFF. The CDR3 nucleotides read TGTGCCAGCAGCACACCGGGACAGGTGCGCACCGGGGAGCTGTTTTTT.